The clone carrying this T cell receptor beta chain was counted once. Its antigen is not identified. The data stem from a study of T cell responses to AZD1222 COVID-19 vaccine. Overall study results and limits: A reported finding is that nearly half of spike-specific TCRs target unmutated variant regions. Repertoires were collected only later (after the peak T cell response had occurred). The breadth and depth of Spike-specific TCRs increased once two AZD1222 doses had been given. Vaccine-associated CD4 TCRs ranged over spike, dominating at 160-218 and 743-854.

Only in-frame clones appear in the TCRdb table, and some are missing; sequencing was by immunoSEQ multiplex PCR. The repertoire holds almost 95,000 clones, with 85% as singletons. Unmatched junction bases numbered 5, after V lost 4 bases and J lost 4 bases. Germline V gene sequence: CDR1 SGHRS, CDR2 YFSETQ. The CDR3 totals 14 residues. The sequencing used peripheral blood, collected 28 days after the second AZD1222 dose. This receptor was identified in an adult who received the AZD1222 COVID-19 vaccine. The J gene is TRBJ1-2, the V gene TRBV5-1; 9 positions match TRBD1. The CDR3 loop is CASSGTTGGYGYTF. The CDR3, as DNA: TGCGCCAGCAGCGGTACGACAGGGGGCTATGGCTACACCTTC.